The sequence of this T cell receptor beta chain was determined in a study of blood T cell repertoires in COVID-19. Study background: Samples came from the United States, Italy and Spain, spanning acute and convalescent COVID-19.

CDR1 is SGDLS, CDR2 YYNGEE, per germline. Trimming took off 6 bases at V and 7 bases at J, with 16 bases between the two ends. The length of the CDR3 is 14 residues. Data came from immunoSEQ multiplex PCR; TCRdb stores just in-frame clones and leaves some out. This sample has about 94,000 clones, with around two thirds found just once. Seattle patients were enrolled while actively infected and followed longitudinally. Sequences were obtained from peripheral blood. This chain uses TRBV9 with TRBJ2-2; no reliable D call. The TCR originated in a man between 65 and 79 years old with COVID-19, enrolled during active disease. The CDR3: CASTPFALGGELFF. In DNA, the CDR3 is TGTGCCAGCACCCCCTTTGCCCTAGGCGGGGAGCTGTTTTTT.